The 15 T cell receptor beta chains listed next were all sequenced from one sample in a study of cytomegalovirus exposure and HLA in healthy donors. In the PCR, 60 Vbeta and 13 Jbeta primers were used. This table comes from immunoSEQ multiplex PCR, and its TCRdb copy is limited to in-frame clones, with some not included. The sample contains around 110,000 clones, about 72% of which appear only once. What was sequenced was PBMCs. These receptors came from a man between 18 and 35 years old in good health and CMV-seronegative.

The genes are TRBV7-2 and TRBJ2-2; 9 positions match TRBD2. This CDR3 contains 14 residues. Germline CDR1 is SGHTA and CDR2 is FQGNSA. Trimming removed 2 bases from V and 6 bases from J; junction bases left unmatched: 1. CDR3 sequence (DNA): TGTGCCAGCAGCTTACGGACTAGCGCCGGGGAGCTGTTTTTT. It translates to CASSLRTSAGELFF.

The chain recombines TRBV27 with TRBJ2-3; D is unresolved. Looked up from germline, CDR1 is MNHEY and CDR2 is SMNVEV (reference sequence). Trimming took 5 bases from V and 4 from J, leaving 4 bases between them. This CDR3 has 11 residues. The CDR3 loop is CASSHSDTQYF. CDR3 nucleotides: TGTGCCAGCAGTCACTCAGATACGCAGTATTTT.

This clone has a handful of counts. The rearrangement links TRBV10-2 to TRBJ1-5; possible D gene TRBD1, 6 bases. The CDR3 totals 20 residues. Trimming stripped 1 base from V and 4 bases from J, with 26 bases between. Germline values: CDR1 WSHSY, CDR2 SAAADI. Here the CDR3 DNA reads TGCGCCAGCAGTGAGTATTATAGCGGGACACTAGCAGTTTGGAATCAGCCCCAGCATTTT. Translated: CASSEYYSGTLAVWNQPQHF.

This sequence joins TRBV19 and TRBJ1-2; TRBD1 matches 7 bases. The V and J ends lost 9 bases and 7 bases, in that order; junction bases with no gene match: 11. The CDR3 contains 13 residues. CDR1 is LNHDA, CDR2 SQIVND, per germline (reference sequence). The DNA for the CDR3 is TGTGCCAGCAGCCGACAGGGTTCGCGTGGCTACACCTTC. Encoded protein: CASSRQGSRGYTF.

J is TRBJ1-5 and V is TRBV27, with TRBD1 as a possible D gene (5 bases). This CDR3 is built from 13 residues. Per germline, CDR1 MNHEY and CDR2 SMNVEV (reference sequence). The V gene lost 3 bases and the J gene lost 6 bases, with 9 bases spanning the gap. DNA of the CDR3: TGTGCCAGCAGTTTCGCGGGGGGTCAGCCCCAGCATTTT. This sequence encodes CASSFAGGQPQHF.

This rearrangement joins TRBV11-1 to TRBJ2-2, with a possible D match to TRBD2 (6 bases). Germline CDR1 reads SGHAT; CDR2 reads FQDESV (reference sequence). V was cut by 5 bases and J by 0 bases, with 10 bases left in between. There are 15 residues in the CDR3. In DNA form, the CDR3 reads TGTGCCAGCAGCCCGGGCGGGGCGAACACCGGGGAGCTGTTTTTT. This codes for CASSPGGANTGELFF.

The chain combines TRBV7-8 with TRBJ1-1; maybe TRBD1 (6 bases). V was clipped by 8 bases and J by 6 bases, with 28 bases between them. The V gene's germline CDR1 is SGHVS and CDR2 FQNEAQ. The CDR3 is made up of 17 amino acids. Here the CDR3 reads CASEPTGYPQGHAEAFF. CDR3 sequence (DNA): TGTGCCAGCGAACCTACAGGGTACCCGCAAGGTCACGCTGAAGCTTTCTTT.

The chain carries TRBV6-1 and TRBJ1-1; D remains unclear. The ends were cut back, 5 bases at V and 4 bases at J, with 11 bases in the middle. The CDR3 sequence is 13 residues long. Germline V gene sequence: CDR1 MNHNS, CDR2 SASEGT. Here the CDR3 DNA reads TGTGCCAGCAGTTCGAGGGAAGCCACTGAAGCTTTCTTT. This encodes CASSSREATEAFF.

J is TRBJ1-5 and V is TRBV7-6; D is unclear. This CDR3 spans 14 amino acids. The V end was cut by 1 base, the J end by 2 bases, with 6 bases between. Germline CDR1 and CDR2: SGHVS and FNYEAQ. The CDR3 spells CASSLGQGNQPQHF. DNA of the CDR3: TGTGCCAGCAGCTTAGGTCAGGGCAATCAGCCCCAGCATTTT. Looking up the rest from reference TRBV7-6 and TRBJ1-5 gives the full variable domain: GAGVSQSPRYKVTKRGQDVALRCDPISGHVSLYWYRQALGQGPEFLTYFNYEAQQDKSGLPNDRFSAERPEGSISTLTIQRTEQRDSAMYRCASSLGQGNQPQHFGDGTRLSIL.

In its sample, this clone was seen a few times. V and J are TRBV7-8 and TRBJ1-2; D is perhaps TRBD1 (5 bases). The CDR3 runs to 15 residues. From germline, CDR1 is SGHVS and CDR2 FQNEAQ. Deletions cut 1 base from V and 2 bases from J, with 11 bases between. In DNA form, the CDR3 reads TGTGCCAGCAGCTTAGTACAGGACCCAAACTATGGCTACACCTTC. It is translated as CASSLVQDPNYGYTF.

CDR3: CASSDRRSGGVADTQYF. DNA of the CDR3: TGTGCCAGCAGTGACCGGAGGAGCGGGGGGGTGGCAGATACGCAGTATTTT. V and J are TRBV6-1 and TRBJ2-3; 10 nucleotides line up with TRBD2. Germline V gene lookup returns CDR1 MNHNS and CDR2 SASEGT. This CDR3 region has 17 residues. The trim removed 3 bases at V and 4 bases at J, leaving 10 bases unmatched.

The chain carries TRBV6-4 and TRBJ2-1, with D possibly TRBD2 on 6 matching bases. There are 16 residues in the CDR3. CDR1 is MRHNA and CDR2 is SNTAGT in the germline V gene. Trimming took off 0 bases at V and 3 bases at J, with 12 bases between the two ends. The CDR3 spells CASSDSPASDYNEQFF. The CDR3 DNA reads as TGTGCCAGCAGTGACTCTCCGGCTAGCGACTACAATGAGCAGTTCTTC.

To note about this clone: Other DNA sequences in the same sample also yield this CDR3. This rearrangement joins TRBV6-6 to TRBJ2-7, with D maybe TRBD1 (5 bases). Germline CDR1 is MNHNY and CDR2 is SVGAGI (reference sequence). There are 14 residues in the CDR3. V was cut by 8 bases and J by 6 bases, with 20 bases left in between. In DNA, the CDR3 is TGTGCCAGCGGGTTACTGGACAACAAGGGCGAGCAGTACTTC. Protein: CASGLLDNKGEQYF.

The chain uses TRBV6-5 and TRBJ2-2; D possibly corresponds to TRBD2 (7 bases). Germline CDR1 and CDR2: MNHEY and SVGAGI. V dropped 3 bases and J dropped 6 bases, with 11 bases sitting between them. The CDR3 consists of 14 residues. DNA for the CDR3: TGTGCCAGCAGTTATTGGGGGGGCCCCGGGGAGCTGTTTTTT. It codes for CASSYWGGPGELFF.

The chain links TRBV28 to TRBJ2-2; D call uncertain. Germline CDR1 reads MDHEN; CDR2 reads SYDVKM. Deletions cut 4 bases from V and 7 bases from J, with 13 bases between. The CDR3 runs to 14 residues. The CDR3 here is CASSSRQVGGELFF. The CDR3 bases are TGTGCCAGCAGTTCCCGGCAGGTTGGCGGGGAGCTGTTTTTT.